The next 4 T cell receptor beta chains were all read from a single sample in a study of blood T cell repertoires in COVID-19. Repertoires were generated with immunoSEQ multiplex PCR, while TCRdb's copy carries only in-frame clones and drops some. This sample has 350,000 to 400,000 clones, with around 90% found just once. Sequenced material: PBMCs or T cells enriched from blood (not recorded which). The receptors derive from a woman aged 18-35 years who had recovered from COVID-19.

This clone has only a few counts. The chain uses TRBV3-1 (or the pseudogene TRBV3-2) and TRBJ1-5; D ambiguous. The V and J ends lost 1 base and 1 base respectively, with 11 bases between them. The CDR3 contains 16 residues. Germline V CDR1 and CDR2: LGHDT, YNNKEL (reference sequence). CDR3 in DNA: TGTGCCAGCAGCCAAGGAGGGTCAACGAGCAATCAGCCCCAGCATTTT. As protein: CASSQGGSTSNQPQHF.

The CDR3 region has the DNA TGTGCCATCAGTGTTAGGGAGAACCAAGAGACCCAGTACTTC. Translating gives CAISVRENQETQYF. The chain links TRBV10-3 to TRBJ2-5; TRBD2 might be the D (5 bases). This CDR3 has 14 residues. V dropped 4 bases and J dropped 0 bases, with 9 bases sitting between them. CDR1 ENHRY and CDR2 SYGVKD come from the germline V gene.

This clone was picked up a small number of times. The CDR3 DNA reads as TGTGCCGGAAAAGGGGGACAGGGGGGCGAGCAGTACTTC. Translation: CAGKGGQGGEQYF. The chain combines TRBV30 with TRBJ2-7; 11 bases fit TRBD1. The V gene's germline CDR1 is GTSNPN and CDR2 SVGIG (reference sequence). V lost 8 bases, J lost 6 bases, and 9 bases stayed unmatched. The CDR3 has 13 residues.

CDR3 sequence reads: CASSQDRGWAEAFF. CDR3 sequence (DNA): TGCGCCAGCAGCCAAGATAGGGGTTGGGCTGAAGCTTTCTTT. The chain uses TRBV4-3 and TRBJ1-1; D may be TRBD1 (5 bases). V was cut by 0 bases and J by 6 bases, with 11 bases left in between. Germline CDR1 reads LGHNA; CDR2 reads YSLEER. The CDR3 contains 14 residues.